These T cell receptor beta chains were read from a single sample in a study of cytomegalovirus exposure and HLA in healthy donors. Sequencing was performed with immunoSEQ multiplex PCR; in TCRdb, only in-frame clones are kept and a portion is missing. In total, the table holds about 100,000 clones. Sequenced input: PBMCs. The source of these receptors is a girl under 18 in good health and CMV-seropositive. Both conserved end residues are trimmed from each CDR3. D genes are given only for firm matches.

. | TRBV7-8 | ASSPWGGASDQPQH
TRBD1 | TRBV18 | ASSPRAGGDEKLF
TRBD2 | TRBV5-4 | ASSTDGGAGELF
TRBD2 | TRBV30 | AWSVERGGNTGELF
TRBD1 | TRBV10-3 | AISEGQAIGEQF
. | TRBV30 | AWSAGDNSPLH
. | TRBV7-9 | ASSLTPTPEDEQY
TRBD1 | TRBV4-1 | ASSQDRGTGVEKLF
. | TRBV29-1 | SVEERAGGVRGYT
TRBD1 | TRBV7-9 | ASSLDREETQY
TRBD1 | TRBV18 | ASSSNRDRNTGELF
. | TRBV7-6 | ASSSAAGAGNTIY
. | TRBV7-9 | ASSPEWAEFNEQF
TRBD1 | TRBV7-2 | ASSLPGTGILYGYT
TRBD1 | TRBV15 | ATSDRGETQY
TRBD1 | TRBV7-3 | ASSPDRGYEQY
. | TRBV15 | ATSRYQGGDTEAF
TRBD1 | TRBV19 | ASSVSDRVEADTQY
. | TRBV18 | ASSPQGKNTEAF
. | TRBV5-1 | ASSSGGGPNTGELF
. | TRBV7-9 | ASSFGQNNQPQH
TRBD2 | TRBV27 | ASSFSERGNSDTQY
. | TRBV5-1 | ASSPGTQKETQY
TRBD1 | TRBV4-3 | ASSQSADRATGELF
. | TRBV7-9 | ASRTPSQETQY
TRBD2 | TRBV9 | ASSKGRGGLTDKQY